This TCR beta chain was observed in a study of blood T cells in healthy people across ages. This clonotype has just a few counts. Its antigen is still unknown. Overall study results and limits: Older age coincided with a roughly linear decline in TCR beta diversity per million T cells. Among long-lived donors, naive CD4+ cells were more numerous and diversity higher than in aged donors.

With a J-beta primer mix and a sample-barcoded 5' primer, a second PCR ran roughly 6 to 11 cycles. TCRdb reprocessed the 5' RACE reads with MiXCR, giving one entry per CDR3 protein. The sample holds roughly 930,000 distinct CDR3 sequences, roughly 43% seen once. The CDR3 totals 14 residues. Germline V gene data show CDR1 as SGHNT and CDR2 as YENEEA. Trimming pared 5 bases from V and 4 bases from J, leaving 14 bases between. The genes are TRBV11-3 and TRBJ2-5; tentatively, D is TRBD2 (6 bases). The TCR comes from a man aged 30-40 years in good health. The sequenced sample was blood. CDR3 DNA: TGTGCCAGCAGCGATGGAGGGATCGGAGAGACCCAGTACTTC. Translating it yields CASSDGGIGETQYF.